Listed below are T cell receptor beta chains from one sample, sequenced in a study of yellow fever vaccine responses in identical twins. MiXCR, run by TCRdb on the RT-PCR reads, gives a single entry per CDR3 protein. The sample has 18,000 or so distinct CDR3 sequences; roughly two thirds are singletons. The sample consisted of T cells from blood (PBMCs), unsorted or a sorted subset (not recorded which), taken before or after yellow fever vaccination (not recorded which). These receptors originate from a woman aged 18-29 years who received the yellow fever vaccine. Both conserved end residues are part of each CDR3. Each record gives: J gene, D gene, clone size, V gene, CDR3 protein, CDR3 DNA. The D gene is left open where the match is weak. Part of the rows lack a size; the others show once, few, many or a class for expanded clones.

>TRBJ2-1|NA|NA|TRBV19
CASSIIGLGNEQFF
TGTGCCAGTAGTATTATCGGGTTGGGTAATGAGCAGTTCTTC
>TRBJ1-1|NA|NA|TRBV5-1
CASRSIGPTEAFF
TGCGCCAGCAGGTCGATCGGGCCCACTGAAGCTTTCTTT
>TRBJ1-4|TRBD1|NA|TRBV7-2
CASSQGNRGNEKLFF
TGTGCCAGCAGCCAAGGGAACAGGGGAAATGAAAAACTGTTTTTT
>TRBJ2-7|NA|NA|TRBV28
CASSFPLRAHSYEQYF
TGTGCCAGCAGTTTTCCCCTGCGGGCGCACTCCTACGAGCAGTACTTC
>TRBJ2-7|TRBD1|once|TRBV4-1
CASSPAGTGSYEQYF
TGCGCCAGCAGCCCAGCCGGGACAGGCTCCTACGAGCAGTACTTC
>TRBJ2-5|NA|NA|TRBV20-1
CSAIIGGEPQETQYF
TGCAGTGCCATAATAGGGGGGGAGCCCCAAGAGACCCAGTACTTC
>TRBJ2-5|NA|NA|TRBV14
CASSQLAQETQYF
TGTGCCAGCAGCCAACTAGCACAAGAGACCCAGTACTTC
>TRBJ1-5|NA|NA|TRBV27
CASSLSFNQPQHF
TGTGCCAGCAGTTTAAGCTTCAATCAGCCCCAGCATTTT
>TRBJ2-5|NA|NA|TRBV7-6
CASSPRLKETQYF
TGTGCCAGCAGCCCGCGACTCAAAGAGACCCAGTACTTC
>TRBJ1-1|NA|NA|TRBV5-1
CASSPQGSGTEAFF
TGCGCCAGCAGCCCGCAGGGTAGTGGTACTGAAGCTTTCTTT
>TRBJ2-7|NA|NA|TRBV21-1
CASSRSRGPSEQYF
TGTGCCAGCAGCAGATCGCGGGGCCCCTCTGAGCAGTACTTC
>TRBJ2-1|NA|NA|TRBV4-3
CASSQQDLLASSYNEQFF
TGCGCCAGCAGCCAACAGGACCTCCTCGCTAGCTCCTACAATGAGCAGTTCTTC
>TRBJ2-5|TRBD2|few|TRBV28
CASRSGLAGKETQYF
TGTGCCAGCAGATCAGGACTAGCGGGCAAAGAGACCCAGTACTTC
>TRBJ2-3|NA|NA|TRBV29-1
CSALGRVGDTQYF
TGCAGCGCTCTGGGCAGGGTTGGAGATACGCAGTATTTT
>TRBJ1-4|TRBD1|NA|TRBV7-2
CASSPGGAKLFF
TGTGCCAGCAGCCCAGGGGGAGCGAAACTGTTTTTT
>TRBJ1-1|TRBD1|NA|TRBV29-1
CSVEGTGTTEAFF
TGCAGCGTTGAAGGGACAGGGACGACTGAAGCTTTCTTT
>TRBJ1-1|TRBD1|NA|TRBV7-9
CASSLTGGGTEAFF
TGTGCCAGCAGCTTAACAGGGGGTGGCACTGAAGCTTTCTTT
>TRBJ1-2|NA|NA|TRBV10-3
CAISESDRGYGYTF
TGTGCCATCAGTGAGTCTGATCGGGGCTATGGCTACACCTTC
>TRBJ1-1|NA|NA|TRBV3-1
CASSQQVPNTEAFF
TGTGCCAGCAGCCAACAGGTTCCGAACACTGAAGCTTTCTTT
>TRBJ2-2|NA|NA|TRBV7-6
CASSLGQGGTGELFF
TGTGCCAGCAGCTTAGGACAGGGAGGGACCGGGGAGCTGTTTTTT
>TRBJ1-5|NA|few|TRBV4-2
CASSQEEYGGQPQHF
TGTGCCAGCAGCCAAGAAGAGTACGGCGGGCAGCCCCAGCATTTT
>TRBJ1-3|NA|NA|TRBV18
CASSNGATNTIYF
TGTGCCAGCTCAAATGGGGCGACAAACACCATATATTTT
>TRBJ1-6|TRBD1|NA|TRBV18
CASSREGASPLHF
TGTGCCAGCTCACGAGAGGGGGCTTCACCCCTCCACTTT
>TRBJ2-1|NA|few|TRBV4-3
CASSQGLLFSYNEQFF
TGCGCCAGCAGCCAAGGCCTACTTTTCTCCTACAATGAGCAGTTCTTC
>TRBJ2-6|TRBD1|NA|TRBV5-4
CASSWTGLAGANVLTF
TGTGCCAGCAGCTGGACAGGTTTGGCTGGGGCCAACGTCCTGACTTTC
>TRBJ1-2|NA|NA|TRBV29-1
CSVEEPVHGYTF
TGCAGCGTTGAAGAACCAGTCCATGGCTACACCTTC
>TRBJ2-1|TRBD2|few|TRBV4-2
CASSQEGTSGKNEQFF
TGTGCCAGCAGCCAAGAAGGGACTAGCGGGAAGAATGAGCAGTTCTTC
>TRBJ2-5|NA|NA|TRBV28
CASNLVGYQETQYF
TGTGCCAGCAACCTGGTGGGGTACCAAGAGACCCAGTACTTC
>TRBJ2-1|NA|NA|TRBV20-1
CSAVGRSSYNEQFF
TGCAGTGCAGTGGGGCGGTCCTCCTACAATGAGCAGTTCTTC
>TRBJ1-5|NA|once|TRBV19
CASSISVFGNQPQHF
TGTGCCAGTAGTATTTCAGTTTTCGGTAATCAGCCCCAGCATTTT
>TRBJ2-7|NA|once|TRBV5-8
CASSLALPPYEQYF
TGTGCCAGCAGCTTGGCACTGCCCCCCTACGAGCAGTACTTC
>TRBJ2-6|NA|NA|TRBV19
CASSISGSGANVLTF
TGTGCCAGTAGTATTTCGGGCTCTGGGGCCAACGTCCTGACTTTC
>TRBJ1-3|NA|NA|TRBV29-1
CSVLSSGNTIYF
TGCAGCGTTCTGAGCTCTGGAAACACCATATATTTT
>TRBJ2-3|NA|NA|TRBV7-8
CASRPQGDTQYF
TGTGCCAGCAGACCCCAGGGAGATACGCAGTATTTT
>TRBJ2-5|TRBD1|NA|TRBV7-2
CASSLAGQIQETQYF
TGTGCCAGCAGCTTAGCGGGACAGATCCAAGAGACCCAGTACTTC
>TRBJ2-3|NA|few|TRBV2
CASSVGGTDTQYF
TGTGCCAGCAGTGTTGGAGGCACAGATACGCAGTATTTT
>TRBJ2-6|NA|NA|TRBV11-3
CASSPPGRVGANVLTF
TGTGCCAGCAGCCCCCCCGGACGGGTTGGGGCCAACGTCCTGACTTTC
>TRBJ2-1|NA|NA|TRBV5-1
CASSLAMDNEQFF
TGCGCCAGCAGCTTGGCTATGGACAATGAGCAGTTCTTC
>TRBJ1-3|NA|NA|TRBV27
CASSLDNSGNTIYF
TGTGCCAGCAGTTTGGACAACTCTGGAAACACCATATATTTT
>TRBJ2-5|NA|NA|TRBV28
CASRTGTLTQYF
TGTGCCAGCAGGACCGGGACCCTGACCCAGTACTTC
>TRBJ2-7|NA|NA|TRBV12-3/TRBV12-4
CASSFGQIYEQYF
TGTGCCAGCAGTTTCGGACAAATCTACGAGCAGTACTTC
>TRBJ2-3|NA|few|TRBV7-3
CASSTGSTDTQYF
TGTGCCAGCAGCACTGGAAGCACAGATACGCAGTATTTT
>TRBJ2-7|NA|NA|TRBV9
CASSLGGWGALSYEQYF
TGTGCCAGCAGCCTCGGGGGTTGGGGTGCCCTCTCCTACGAGCAGTACTTC
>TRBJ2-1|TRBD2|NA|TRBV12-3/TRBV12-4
CASGRLAGVPQFF
TGTGCCAGCGGGCGACTAGCGGGAGTCCCGCAGTTCTTC
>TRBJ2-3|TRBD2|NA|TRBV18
CASSPTSGRAEEYF
TGTGCCAGCTCACCGACTAGCGGGAGGGCCGAGGAGTATTTT
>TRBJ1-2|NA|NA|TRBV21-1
CASSTTGGRYTF
TGTGCCAGCAGCACCACAGGGGGCCGCTACACCTTC
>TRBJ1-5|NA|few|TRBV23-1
CASSQDSYQPQHF
TGCGCCAGCAGTCAGGACAGTTATCAGCCCCAGCATTTT